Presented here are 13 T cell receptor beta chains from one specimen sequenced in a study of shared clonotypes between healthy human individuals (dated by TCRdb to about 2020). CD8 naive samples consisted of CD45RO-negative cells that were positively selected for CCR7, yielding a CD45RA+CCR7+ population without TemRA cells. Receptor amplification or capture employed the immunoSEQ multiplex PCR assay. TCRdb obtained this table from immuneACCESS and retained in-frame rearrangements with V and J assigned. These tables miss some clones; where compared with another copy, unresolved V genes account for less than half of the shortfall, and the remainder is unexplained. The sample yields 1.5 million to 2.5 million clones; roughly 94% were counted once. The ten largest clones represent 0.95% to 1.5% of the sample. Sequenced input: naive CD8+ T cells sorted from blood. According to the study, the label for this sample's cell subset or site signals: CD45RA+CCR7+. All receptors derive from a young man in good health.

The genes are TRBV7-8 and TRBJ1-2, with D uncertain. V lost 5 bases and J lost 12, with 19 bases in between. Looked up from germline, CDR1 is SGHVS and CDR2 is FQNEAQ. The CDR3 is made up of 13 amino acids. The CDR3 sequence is CASSPGLAEYHTF. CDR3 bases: TGTGCCAGCAGCCCCGGGCTGGCTGAGTACCACACCTTC.

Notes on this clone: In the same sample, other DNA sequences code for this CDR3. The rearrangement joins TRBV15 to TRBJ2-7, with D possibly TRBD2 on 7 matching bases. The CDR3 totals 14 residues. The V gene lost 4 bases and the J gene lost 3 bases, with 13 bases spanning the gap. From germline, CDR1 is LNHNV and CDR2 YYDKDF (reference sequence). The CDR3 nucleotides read TGTGCCACCAGCACCGGGGGAGGGGGCTACGAGCAGTACTTC. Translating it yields CATSTGGGGYEQYF. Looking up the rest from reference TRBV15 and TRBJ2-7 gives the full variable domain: DAMVIQNPRYQVTQFGKPVTLSCSQTLNHNVMYWYQQKSSQAPKLLFHYYDKDFNNEADTPDNFQSRRPNTSFCFLDIRSPGLGDTAMYLCATSTGGGGYEQYFGPGTRLTVT.

In nucleotides, the CDR3 is TGTGCCAGCAGCTGGGGGGACTTTGCCTACGAGCAGTACTTC. Translating gives CASSWGDFAYEQYF. The chain has TRBV5-6 and TRBJ2-7; a weak D match, TRBD2 (6 bases). The ends were cut back, 3 bases at V and 2 bases at J, with 12 bases in the middle. The CDR3 contains 14 residues. Germline V gene sequence: CDR1 SGHDT, CDR2 YYEEEE.

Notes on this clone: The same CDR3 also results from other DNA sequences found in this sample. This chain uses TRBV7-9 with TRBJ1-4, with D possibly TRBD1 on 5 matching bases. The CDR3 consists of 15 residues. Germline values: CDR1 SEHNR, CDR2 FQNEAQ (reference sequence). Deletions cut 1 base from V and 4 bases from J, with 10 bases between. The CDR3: CASSLVAGGNEKLFF. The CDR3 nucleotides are TGTGCCAGCAGCTTAGTAGCTGGGGGTAATGAAAAACTGTTTTTT.

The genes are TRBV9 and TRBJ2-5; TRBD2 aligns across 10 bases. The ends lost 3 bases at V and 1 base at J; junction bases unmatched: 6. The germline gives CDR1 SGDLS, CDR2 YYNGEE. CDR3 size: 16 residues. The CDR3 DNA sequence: TGTGCCAGCAGCGACTCGACTAGCGGGCTCCAAGAGACCCAGTACTTC. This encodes CASSDSTSGLQETQYF.

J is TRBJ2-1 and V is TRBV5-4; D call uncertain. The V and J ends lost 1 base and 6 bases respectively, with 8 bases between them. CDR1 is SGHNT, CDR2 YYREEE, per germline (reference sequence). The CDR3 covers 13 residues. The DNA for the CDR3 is TGTGCCAGCAGCTTGTCTCCGGGCAATGAGCAGTTCTTC. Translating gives CASSLSPGNEQFF. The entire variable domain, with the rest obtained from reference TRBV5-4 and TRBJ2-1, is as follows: ETGVTQSPTHLIKTRGQQVTLRCSSQSGHNTVSWYQQALGQGPQFIFQYYREEENGRGNFPPRFSGLQFPNYSSELNVNALELDDSALYLCASSLSPGNEQFFGPGTRLTVL.

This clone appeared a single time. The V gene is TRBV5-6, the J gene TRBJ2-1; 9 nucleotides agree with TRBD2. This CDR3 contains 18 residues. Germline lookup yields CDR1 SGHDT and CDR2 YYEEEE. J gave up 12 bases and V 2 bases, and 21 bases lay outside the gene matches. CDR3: CASSFSLWAGGPMDGQFF. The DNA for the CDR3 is TGTGCCAGCAGCTTCTCCCTTTGGGCGGGGGGGCCGATGGATGGGCAGTTCTTC.

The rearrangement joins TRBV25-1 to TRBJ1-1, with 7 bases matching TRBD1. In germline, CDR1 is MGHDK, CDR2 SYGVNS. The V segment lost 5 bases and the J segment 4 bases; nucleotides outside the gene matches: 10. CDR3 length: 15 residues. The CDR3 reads CASSYSSTGTTEAFF. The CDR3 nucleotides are TGTGCCAGCAGTTATTCCTCGACAGGGACCACTGAAGCTTTCTTT.

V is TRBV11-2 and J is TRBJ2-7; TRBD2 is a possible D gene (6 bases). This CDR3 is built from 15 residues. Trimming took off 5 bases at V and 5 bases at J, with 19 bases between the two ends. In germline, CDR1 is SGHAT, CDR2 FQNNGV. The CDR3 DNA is TGTGCCAGCAGCCGTATAGCGGAGTTAAACCACGAGCAGTACTTC. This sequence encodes CASSRIAELNHEQYF.

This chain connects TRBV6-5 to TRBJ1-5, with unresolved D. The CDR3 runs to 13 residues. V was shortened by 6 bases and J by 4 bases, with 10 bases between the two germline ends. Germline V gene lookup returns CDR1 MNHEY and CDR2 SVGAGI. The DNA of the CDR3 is TGTGCCAGCAGCTGGGCCGATAATCAGCCCCAGCATTTT. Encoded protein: CASSWADNQPQHF.

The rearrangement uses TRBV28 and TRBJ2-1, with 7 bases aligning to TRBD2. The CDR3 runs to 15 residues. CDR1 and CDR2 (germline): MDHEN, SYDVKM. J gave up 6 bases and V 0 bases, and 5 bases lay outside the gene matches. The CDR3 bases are TGTGCCAGCAGTTTATGGTGGGAGGGCTCCAATGAGCAGTTCTTC. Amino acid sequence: CASSLWWEGSNEQFF. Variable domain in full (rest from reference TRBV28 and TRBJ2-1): DVKVTQSSRYLVKRTGEKVFLECVQDMDHENMFWYRQDPGLGLRLIYFSYDVKMKEKGDIPEGYSVSREKKERFSLILESASTNQTSMYLCASSLWWEGSNEQFFGPGTRLTVL.

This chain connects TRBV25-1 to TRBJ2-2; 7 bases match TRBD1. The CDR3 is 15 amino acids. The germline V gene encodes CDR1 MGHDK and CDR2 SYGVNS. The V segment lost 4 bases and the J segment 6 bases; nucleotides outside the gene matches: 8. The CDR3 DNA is TGTGCCAGCAGTGCAGAACAGGGGATGGCCGGGGAGCTGTTTTTT. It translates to CASSAEQGMAGELFF.

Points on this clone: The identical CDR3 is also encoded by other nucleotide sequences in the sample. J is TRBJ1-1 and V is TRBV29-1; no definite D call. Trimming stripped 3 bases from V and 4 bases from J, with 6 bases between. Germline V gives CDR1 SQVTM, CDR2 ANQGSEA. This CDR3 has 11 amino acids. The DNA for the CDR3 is TGCAGCGTTGAGTTAGGCACTGAAGCTTTCTTT. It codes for CSVELGTEAFF.